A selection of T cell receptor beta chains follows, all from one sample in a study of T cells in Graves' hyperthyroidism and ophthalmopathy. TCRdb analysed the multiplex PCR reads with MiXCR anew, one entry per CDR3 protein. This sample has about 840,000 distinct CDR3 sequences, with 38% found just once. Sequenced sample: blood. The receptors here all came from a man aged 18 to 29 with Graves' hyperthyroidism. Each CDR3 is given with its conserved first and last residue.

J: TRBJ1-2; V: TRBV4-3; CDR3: CASSHKEARPSGYGYTF
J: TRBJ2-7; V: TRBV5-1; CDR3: CASSFADRYTNEQYF
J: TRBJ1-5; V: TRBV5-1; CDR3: CASSLGEPNQPQHF
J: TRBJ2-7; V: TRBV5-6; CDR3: CASSLGQGGATYEQYF
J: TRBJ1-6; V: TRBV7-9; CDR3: CASSWTDLVNSPLHF
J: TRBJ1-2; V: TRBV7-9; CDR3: CASSLGGDGYTF
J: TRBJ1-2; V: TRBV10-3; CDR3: CAIGGDYGYTF
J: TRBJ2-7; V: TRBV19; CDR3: CASSYGQGRNEQYF
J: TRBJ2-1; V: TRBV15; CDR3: CATSSGGNEQFF
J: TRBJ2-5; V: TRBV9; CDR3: CASSHLAARRVETQYF
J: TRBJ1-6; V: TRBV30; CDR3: CAWSVLDSRNSPLHF
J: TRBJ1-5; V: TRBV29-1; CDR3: CSVEDRDRISNQPQHF
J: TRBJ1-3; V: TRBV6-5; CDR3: CASGPWGGSSNTIYF